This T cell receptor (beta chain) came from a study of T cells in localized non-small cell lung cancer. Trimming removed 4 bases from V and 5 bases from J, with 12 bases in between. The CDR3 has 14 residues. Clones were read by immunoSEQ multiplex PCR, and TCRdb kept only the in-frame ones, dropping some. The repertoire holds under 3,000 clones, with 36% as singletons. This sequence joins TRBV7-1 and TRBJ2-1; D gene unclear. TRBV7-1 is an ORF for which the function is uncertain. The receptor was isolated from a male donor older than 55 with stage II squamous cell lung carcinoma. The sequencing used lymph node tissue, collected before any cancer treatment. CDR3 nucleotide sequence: TGTGCCAGCAGCTTAAGTGGGATGAACAATGAGCAGTTCTTC. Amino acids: CASSLSGMNNEQFF.